This record looks at one T cell receptor beta chain sequence and its context. Its matching antigen is unknown. This sample was taken from a study of post-analysis software for immune sequencing data. Study findings and constraints: Roughly 5 TRBV segments, TRBV5-6, TRBV5-1 and TRBV20-1 among them, were found more frequent in patients than controls.

The CDR3 contains 15 residues. Germline V gene data show CDR1 as SGHTA and CDR2 as FQGNSA. J was trimmed by 0 bases and V by 3 bases; bases with no gene match: 3. Unique molecular identifiers were built into the TCR beta cDNA libraries. TCRdb re-called the PCR reads through MiXCR, storing one row per CDR3 protein. The sample holds 820,000 or so distinct CDR3 sequences; around 50% are singletons and the top ten take roughly 4.4%. The sample taken for sequencing was blood. The chain uses TRBV7-2 and TRBJ2-3; 7 positions match TRBD1. The sequence came from a girl aged 10 to 17 with multiple sclerosis. The CDR3 region is CASSLGQSSTDTQYF. The CDR3 DNA reads TGTGCCAGCAGCTTGGGACAGTCTAGCACAGATACGCAGTATTTT.